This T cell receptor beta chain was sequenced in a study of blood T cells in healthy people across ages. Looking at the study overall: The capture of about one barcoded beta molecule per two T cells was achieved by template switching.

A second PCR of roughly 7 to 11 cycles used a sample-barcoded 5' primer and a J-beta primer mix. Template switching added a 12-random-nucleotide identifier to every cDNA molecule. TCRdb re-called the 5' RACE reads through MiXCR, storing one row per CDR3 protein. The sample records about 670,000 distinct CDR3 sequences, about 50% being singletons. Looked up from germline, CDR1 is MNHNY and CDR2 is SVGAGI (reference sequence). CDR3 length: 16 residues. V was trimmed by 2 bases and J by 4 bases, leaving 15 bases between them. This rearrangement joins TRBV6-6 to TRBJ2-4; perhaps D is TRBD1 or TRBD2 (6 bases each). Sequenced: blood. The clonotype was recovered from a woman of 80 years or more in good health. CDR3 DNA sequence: TGTGCCAGCAGTTACGTAGGCAGGAGGGGGAAAAACATTCAGTACTTC. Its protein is CASSYVGRRGKNIQYF.